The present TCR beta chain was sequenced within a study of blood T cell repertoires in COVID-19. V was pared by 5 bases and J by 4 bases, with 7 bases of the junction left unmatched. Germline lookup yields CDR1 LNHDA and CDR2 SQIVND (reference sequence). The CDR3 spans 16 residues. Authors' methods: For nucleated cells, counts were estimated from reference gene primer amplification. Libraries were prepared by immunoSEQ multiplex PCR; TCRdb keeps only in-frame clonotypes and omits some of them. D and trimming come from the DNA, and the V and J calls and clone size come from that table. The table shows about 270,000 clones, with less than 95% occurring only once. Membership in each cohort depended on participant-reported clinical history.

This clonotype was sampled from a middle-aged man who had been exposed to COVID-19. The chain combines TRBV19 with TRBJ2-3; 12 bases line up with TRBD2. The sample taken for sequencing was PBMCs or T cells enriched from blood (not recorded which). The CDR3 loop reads CASSDLAGGLADTQYF. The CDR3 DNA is TGTGCCAGTAGTGATCTAGCGGGAGGGCTGGCAGATACGCAGTATTTT.